This is a list of T cell receptor beta chains from one sample in a study of blood T cell repertoires in COVID-19. TCRdb keeps only in-frame clones here, not all; method: immunoSEQ multiplex PCR. The table includes around 53,000 clones, roughly 90% detected once. The sample was peripheral blood. All receptors derive from a human donor in a cohort sampled during active COVID-19. CDR3s include the opening cysteine and the closing phenylalanine or tryptophan. The D gene is left open where the match is weak. The listing skips clone size in some rows; elsewhere it reads once, few, many or a size class.

d_gene: TRBD2; j_gene: TRBJ2-5; len: 16; v_gene: TRBV7-2; abundance: .; CDR3nt: TGTGCCAGCAGCTCTCGGACTAGCGCGATCCAAGAGACCCAGTACTTC; CDR3aa: CASSSRTSAIQETQYF
d_gene: .; j_gene: TRBJ2-7; len: 15; v_gene: TRBV6-1; abundance: .; CDR3nt: TGTGCCAGCAGTGAAGCGCTGGAGAGTCCCTACGAGCAGTACTTC; CDR3aa: CASSEALESPYEQYF
d_gene: TRBD2; j_gene: TRBJ2-3; len: 15; v_gene: TRBV19; abundance: .; CDR3nt: TGTGCCTCCAGAGGGACTAGCGACCGCACAGATACGCAGTATTTT; CDR3aa: CASRGTSDRTDTQYF
d_gene: .; j_gene: TRBJ1-4; len: 13; v_gene: TRBV3-1/TRBV3-2; abundance: .; CDR3nt: TGTGCCAGCAGCCAAGGGGCAACCGAAAAACTGTTTTTT; CDR3aa: CASSQGATEKLFF
d_gene: TRBD1; j_gene: TRBJ1-6; len: 15; v_gene: TRBV4-1; abundance: .; CDR3nt: TGCGCCAGCAGCCAGGGACAGGGAGCGAGGTCACCCCTCCACTTT; CDR3aa: CASSQGQGARSPLHF
d_gene: TRBD1; j_gene: TRBJ1-1; len: 14; v_gene: TRBV6-2/TRBV6-3; abundance: .; CDR3nt: TGTGCCAGCAGCCACCGGCCCGGGACAGGGGGAGCTTTCTTT; CDR3aa: CASSHRPGTGGAFF
d_gene: .; j_gene: TRBJ1-4; len: 14; v_gene: TRBV7-9; abundance: .; CDR3nt: TGTGCCAGCACCGGGGGAGGGGCCGACGAAAAACTGTTTTTT; CDR3aa: CASTGGGADEKLFF
d_gene: .; j_gene: TRBJ2-3; len: 15; v_gene: TRBV11-2; abundance: once; CDR3nt: TGTGCCAGCAGCTTAGAGGGCGGGAGCACAGATACGCAGTATTTT; CDR3aa: CASSLEGGSTDTQYF
d_gene: .; j_gene: TRBJ2-1; len: 14; v_gene: TRBV2; abundance: .; CDR3nt: TGTGCCAGCAGTCCTGGGAGGTTATACAATGAGCAGTTCTTC; CDR3aa: CASSPGRLYNEQFF
d_gene: .; j_gene: TRBJ2-3; len: 18; v_gene: TRBV3-1/TRBV3-2; abundance: .; CDR3nt: TGTGCCAGCAGCCAAGTCTATATAGAGCGGAGATGGGGAGATACGCAGTATTTT; CDR3aa: CASSQVYIERRWGDTQYF
d_gene: TRBD2; j_gene: TRBJ2-2; len: 17; v_gene: TRBV4-3; abundance: .; CDR3nt: TGCGCCAGCAGCCAACCCCCTGGCGGGGGGATCACCGGGGAGCTGTTTTTT; CDR3aa: CASSQPPGGGITGELFF
d_gene: .; j_gene: TRBJ2-7; len: 14; v_gene: TRBV29-1; abundance: .; CDR3nt: TGCAGCGTTGCTAGGGGTCCGCCGCCCTACGAGCAGTACTTC; CDR3aa: CSVARGPPPYEQYF
d_gene: TRBD1; j_gene: TRBJ2-7; len: 12; v_gene: TRBV6-5; abundance: .; CDR3nt: TGTGCCAGCCTGGGACAGTCCTACGAGCAGTACTTC; CDR3aa: CASLGQSYEQYF
d_gene: TRBD2; j_gene: TRBJ2-7; len: 13; v_gene: TRBV24-1; abundance: once; CDR3nt: TGTGCCCCCGGTGGGCTAGCGGGAACCGAGCAGTACTTC; CDR3aa: CAPGGLAGTEQYF
d_gene: TRBD1; j_gene: TRBJ1-1; len: 19; v_gene: TRBV18; abundance: .; CDR3nt: TGTGCCAGCTCACCCTCCGAGGGACAGGGGGGTCCCTTGAACACTGAAGCTTTCTTT; CDR3aa: CASSPSEGQGGPLNTEAFF
d_gene: .; j_gene: TRBJ2-1; len: 18; v_gene: TRBV4-3; abundance: .; CDR3nt: TGCGCCAGCAGCCAAGATGGGATTCGGGACTCTAGCTACAATGAGCAGTTCTTC; CDR3aa: CASSQDGIRDSSYNEQFF
d_gene: .; j_gene: TRBJ2-1; len: 14; v_gene: TRBV29-1; abundance: .; CDR3nt: TGCAGCGTTGATGGGGGGGCCACCTACAATGAGCAGTTCTTC; CDR3aa: CSVDGGATYNEQFF
d_gene: TRBD1; j_gene: TRBJ1-6; len: 13; v_gene: TRBV30; abundance: .; CDR3nt: TGTGCCTGGACCCGGGACAGTAATTCACCCCTCCACTTT; CDR3aa: CAWTRDSNSPLHF
d_gene: TRBD2; j_gene: TRBJ2-2; len: 16; v_gene: TRBV7-7; abundance: .; CDR3nt: TGTGCTAGCAGCCCCGGAGTAGCGGGAGGCACCGGGGAGCTGTTTTTT; CDR3aa: CASSPGVAGGTGELFF
d_gene: .; j_gene: TRBJ2-3; len: 18; v_gene: TRBV19; abundance: .; CDR3nt: TGTGCCATAACAGACCCAGGGGTGCCTATCCTTAGCACAGATACGCAGTATTTT; CDR3aa: CAITDPGVPILSTDTQYF
d_gene: .; j_gene: TRBJ1-1; len: 15; v_gene: TRBV3-1/TRBV3-2; abundance: .; CDR3nt: TGTGCCAGCAGCCAAGGGGCGACGGTTAACACTGAAGCTTTCTTT; CDR3aa: CASSQGATVNTEAFF
d_gene: .; j_gene: TRBJ2-2; len: 16; v_gene: TRBV27; abundance: .; CDR3nt: TGTGCCAGCAGTTTACAGCACAGCTCGAACACCGGGGAGCTGTTTTTT; CDR3aa: CASSLQHSSNTGELFF
d_gene: .; j_gene: TRBJ1-1; len: 17; v_gene: TRBV3-1/TRBV3-2; abundance: .; CDR3nt: TGTGCCAGCAGCCCCCATCCCTGGACAGAAAGCAGACTTGAAGCTTTCTTT; CDR3aa: CASSPHPWTESRLEAFF
d_gene: .; j_gene: TRBJ2-3; len: 16; v_gene: TRBV20-1; abundance: .; CDR3nt: TGCAGTGCTAGTGGTACTAGCCTTACGGGCACAGATACGCAGTATTTT; CDR3aa: CSASGTSLTGTDTQYF
d_gene: .; j_gene: TRBJ1-6; len: 13; v_gene: TRBV6-4; abundance: few; CDR3nt: TGTGCCAGCAGTGACAGGGGAAATTCACCCCTCCACTTT; CDR3aa: CASSDRGNSPLHF
d_gene: .; j_gene: TRBJ2-3; len: 11; v_gene: TRBV20-1; abundance: .; CDR3nt: TGCAGTGCTGACCGGGGAGATACGCAGTATTTT; CDR3aa: CSADRGDTQYF
d_gene: .; j_gene: TRBJ1-1; len: 13; v_gene: TRBV28; abundance: .; CDR3nt: TGTGCCAGCAGTTCGTTAATCCACACTGAAGCTTTCTTT; CDR3aa: CASSSLIHTEAFF
d_gene: .; j_gene: TRBJ1-1; len: 15; v_gene: TRBV9; abundance: .; CDR3nt: TGTGCCAGCAGCGTAGAAGAACCCGGAGCGACTGAAGCTTTCTTT; CDR3aa: CASSVEEPGATEAFF
d_gene: TRBD1; j_gene: TRBJ2-1; len: 15; v_gene: TRBV6-5; abundance: .; CDR3nt: TGTGCCAGCAGCACCGGACAGGGTGGCTACAATGAGCAGTTCTTC; CDR3aa: CASSTGQGGYNEQFF
d_gene: .; j_gene: TRBJ1-1; len: 12; v_gene: TRBV14; abundance: .; CDR3nt: TGTGCCAGCAGCCAAGCCGGTCCTGAAGCTTTCTTT; CDR3aa: CASSQAGPEAFF
d_gene: .; j_gene: TRBJ2-5; len: 16; v_gene: TRBV4-3; abundance: .; CDR3nt: TGCGCCAGCGCCACGCGGGGCCCGCACCAGGGAGAGACCCAGTACTTC; CDR3aa: CASATRGPHQGETQYF
d_gene: .; j_gene: TRBJ1-5; len: 14; v_gene: TRBV27; abundance: .; CDR3nt: TGTGCCAGCAAAGGGGGTTATAGCAATCAGCCCCAGCATTTT; CDR3aa: CASKGGYSNQPQHF
d_gene: TRBD2; j_gene: TRBJ2-1; len: 15; v_gene: TRBV25-1; abundance: .; CDR3nt: TGTGCCAGCAGTGCGCCTAGCGGGGGTCATAATGAGCAGTTCTTC; CDR3aa: CASSAPSGGHNEQFF
d_gene: .; j_gene: TRBJ2-3; len: 15; v_gene: TRBV10-1; abundance: few; CDR3nt: TGCGCCAGCTCCCTCCGGGGGTCGGGGACAGATACGCAGTATTTT; CDR3aa: CASSLRGSGTDTQYF
d_gene: TRBD1; j_gene: TRBJ2-5; len: 17; v_gene: TRBV28; abundance: once; CDR3nt: TGTGCCAGCAGTCCGAGCGTGGGGACAGTCTCTAAAGAGACCCAGTACTTC; CDR3aa: CASSPSVGTVSKETQYF
d_gene: .; j_gene: TRBJ1-5; len: 10; v_gene: TRBV25-1; abundance: .; CDR3nt: TGTGCCAGCGGGGAGCAGCCCCAGCATTTT; CDR3aa: CASGEQPQHF
d_gene: TRBD1; j_gene: TRBJ1-1; len: 15; v_gene: TRBV7-9; abundance: .; CDR3nt: TGTGCCAGCAGCTTACAGAGACAGGGGGCGACTGAAGCTTTCTTT; CDR3aa: CASSLQRQGATEAFF
d_gene: .; j_gene: TRBJ1-2; len: 13; v_gene: TRBV6-5; abundance: once; CDR3nt: TGTGCCAGCAGTCCGACAGCTTCATATGGCTACACCTTC; CDR3aa: CASSPTASYGYTF
d_gene: .; j_gene: TRBJ1-1; len: 14; v_gene: TRBV7-8; abundance: once; CDR3nt: TGTGCCAGCAGCTTCCCTATAGAATACACTGAAGCTTTCTTT; CDR3aa: CASSFPIEYTEAFF
d_gene: TRBD1; j_gene: TRBJ1-1; len: 13; v_gene: TRBV18; abundance: .; CDR3nt: TGTGCCAGCTCGGGGACAGGGGACACTGAAGCTTTCTTT; CDR3aa: CASSGTGDTEAFF